This TCR beta chain was captured by sequencing in a study of cytomegalovirus exposure and HLA in healthy donors. With 2 bases removed from V and 0 bases from J, the gap between germline ends came to 19 bases. CDR1 is SNHLY and CDR2 is FYNNEI in the germline V gene. The CDR3 sequence is 18 residues long. With 60 Vbeta and 13 Jbeta primers, the PCR was carried out. Some clones are missing from TCRdb's copy, which holds only in-frame ones; the method was immunoSEQ multiplex PCR. The sample contains 200,000 to 250,000 clones, approximately 82% of which appear only once. Broader study findings: Presence/absence results assume similar sequencing depth per donor, which may not hold.

These donors, healthy bone marrow donors, were studied. Details on this clone: What it recognizes is unknown.

This TCR came from a woman in her fifties or sixties in good health and CMV-seropositive. The chain is built from TRBV2 and TRBJ1-2; no clear D. The sample comprised PBMCs. CDR3 region: CASSERFRQARSNYGYTF. Written as DNA, the CDR3 is TGTGCCAGCAGTGAACGGTTCCGGCAGGCCCGTTCTAACTATGGCTACACCTTC.